The 2 T cell receptor beta chains in this list originate from one sample, sequenced in a study of blood T cell repertoires in COVID-19. Using immunoSEQ multiplex PCR, the repertoire was profiled, and TCRdb retains in-frame clones only, with some absent. Seen here are roughly 220,000 clones, 80% to 90% observed once, and the top ten hold roughly 14%. Input material: PBMCs or T cells enriched from blood (not recorded which). The receptors come from a woman aged 45-59 years with acute COVID-19.

This sequence joins TRBV21-1 and TRBJ2-5; the DNA was not used to check the table's D call, TRBD1. TRBV21-1 is noted as a pseudogene. CDR3 length equals 21 residues. This CDR3 is CASSKGWVSQGSGHPEETQYF. CDR3 DNA sequence: TGTGCCAGCAGCAAAGGGTGGGTTAGCCAGGGATCCGGTCACCCGGAAGAGACCCAGTACTTC.

CDR3 loop: CASSLDRVGEQYF. CDR3 nucleotides: TGTGCCAGCAGTTTGGACAGGGTCGGCGAGCAGTACTTC. The chain couples TRBV28 to TRBJ2-7; 8 positions match TRBD1. J lost 6 bases, V lost 3 bases, and 4 bases had no gene match. The CDR3 has 13 amino acids. The germline V gene encodes CDR1 MDHEN and CDR2 SYDVKM.